Listed below are T cell receptor beta chains from one sample, sequenced in a study of beta chain features in type 1 diabetes. Some clones are missing from TCRdb's copy, which holds only in-frame ones; the method was immunoSEQ multiplex PCR. This table holds 500,000 to 850,000 clones, around 15% found once. Input material: naive CD4+ T cells from blood. All receptors come from a man in his late teens or twenties with type 1 diabetes. CDR3s leave out the opening cysteine and the closing phenylalanine or tryptophan. The order of the fields is CDR3 protein, V gene, J gene.

CDR3: AWILDRSFGGYT
V: TRBV30
J: TRBJ1-2

CDR3: ASRDRESEAF
V: TRBV27
J: TRBJ1-1

CDR3: ASSSGTLSSYEQY
V: TRBV5-4
J: TRBJ2-7

CDR3: ASRGLAGAKNIQY
V: TRBV28
J: TRBJ2-4

CDR3: ASSLPVNTEAF
V: TRBV28
J: TRBJ1-1

CDR3: ASSPEGTAGYT
V: TRBV7-3
J: TRBJ1-2

CDR3: ASAPQGAGTQY
V: TRBV9
J: TRBJ2-5

CDR3: ASTLGGGLGSNEQF
V: TRBV6-6
J: TRBJ2-1

CDR3: ASKDLNTEAF
V: TRBV28
J: TRBJ1-1

CDR3: ASSRDRGRETQY
V: TRBV27
J: TRBJ2-5

CDR3: AWSADRGAGANVLT
V: TRBV30
J: TRBJ2-6

CDR3: SASLNEKLF
V: TRBV20-1
J: TRBJ1-4

CDR3: ASRQSAGELF
V: TRBV4-2
J: TRBJ2-2

CDR3: ASSPRTSNSPLH
V: TRBV7-7
J: TRBJ1-6

CDR3: AIKDRGTGKLF
V: TRBV6-5
J: TRBJ1-4

CDR3: ASSYSLLSTSEQY
V: TRBV6-5
J: TRBJ2-7

CDR3: ASSHPARRNTEAF
V: TRBV4-1
J: TRBJ1-1

CDR3: ASSLDRLDGYT
V: TRBV5-1
J: TRBJ1-2

CDR3: AWDPGARGQETQY
V: TRBV30
J: TRBJ2-5

CDR3: ASSLQPRNNEKLF
V: TRBV7-9
J: TRBJ1-4

CDR3: ASSPQGQALNTEAF
V: TRBV7-9
J: TRBJ1-1

CDR3: ASSPIGDQPQH
V: TRBV27
J: TRBJ1-5

CDR3: SASTGEEQF
V: TRBV20-1
J: TRBJ2-1

CDR3: AISDRGGAYNEQF
V: TRBV10-3
J: TRBJ2-1

CDR3: ASSLDGGLSNQPQH
V: TRBV5-6
J: TRBJ1-5

CDR3: ASSGSGEGYT
V: TRBV2
J: TRBJ1-2

CDR3: ASRNREGTDTQY
V: TRBV2
J: TRBJ2-3

CDR3: AWTGVDEAF
V: TRBV30
J: TRBJ1-1

CDR3: ASKSGVSTDTQY
V: TRBV7-2
J: TRBJ2-3

CDR3: ASRDTGGDNSPLH
V: TRBV2
J: TRBJ1-6

CDR3: ASSLPAGTGLSDTQY
V: TRBV27
J: TRBJ2-3

CDR3: AWSVQGSRYGYT
V: TRBV30
J: TRBJ1-2

CDR3: ASSEQDFTDTQY
V: TRBV10-1
J: TRBJ2-3

CDR3: ASSYYRQGRNEQF
V: TRBV7-2
J: TRBJ2-1

CDR3: ASSERLAGETQY
V: TRBV2
J: TRBJ2-5

CDR3: ASSDPRGAGYEQY
V: TRBV25-1
J: TRBJ2-7

CDR3: ASSGQGGVGTDTQY
V: TRBV2
J: TRBJ2-3

CDR3: SVAQTGTGGYSDEQF
V: TRBV29-1
J: TRBJ2-1

CDR3: ASRWDRGEYNEQF
V: TRBV2
J: TRBJ2-1

CDR3: ASSLRRGGGYEQY
V: TRBV28
J: TRBJ2-7